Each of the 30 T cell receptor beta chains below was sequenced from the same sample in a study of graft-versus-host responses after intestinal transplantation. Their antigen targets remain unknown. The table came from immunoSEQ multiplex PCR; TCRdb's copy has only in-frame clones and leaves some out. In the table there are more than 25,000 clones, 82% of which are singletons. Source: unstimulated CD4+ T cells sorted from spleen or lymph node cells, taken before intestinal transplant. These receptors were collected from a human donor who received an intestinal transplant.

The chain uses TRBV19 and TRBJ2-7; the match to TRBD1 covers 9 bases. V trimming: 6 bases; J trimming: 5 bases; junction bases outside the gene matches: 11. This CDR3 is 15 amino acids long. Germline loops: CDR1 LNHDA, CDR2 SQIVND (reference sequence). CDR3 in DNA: TGTGCCAGTAGCTCCCCCGGACAGGGGTTAGACGAGCAGTACTTC. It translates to CASSSPGQGLDEQYF.

CDR3 region: CASSLSVTSLNTGELFF. CDR3 nucleotide sequence: TGTGCCAGCAGCTTATCCGTGACTAGCCTGAACACCGGGGAGCTGTTTTTT. This chain connects TRBV11-2 to TRBJ2-2; 7 bases agree with TRBD2. The CDR3 consists of 17 residues. In germline, CDR1 is SGHAT, CDR2 FQNNGV. J was trimmed by 1 base and V by 2 bases; bases with no gene match: 7.

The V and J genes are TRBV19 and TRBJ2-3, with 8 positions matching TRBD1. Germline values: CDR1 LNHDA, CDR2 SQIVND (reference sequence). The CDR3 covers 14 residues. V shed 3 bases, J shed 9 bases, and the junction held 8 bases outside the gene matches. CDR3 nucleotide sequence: TGTGCCAGTAGTATGGGCGGACAGGGAGGAACGCAGTATTTT. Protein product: CASSMGGQGGTQYF.

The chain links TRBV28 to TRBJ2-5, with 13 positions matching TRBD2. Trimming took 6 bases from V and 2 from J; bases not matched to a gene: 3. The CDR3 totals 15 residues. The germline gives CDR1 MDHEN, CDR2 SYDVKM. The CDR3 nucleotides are TGTGCCAGCAGCTGGACTAGCGGGAGACAAGAGACCCAGTACTTC. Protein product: CASSWTSGRQETQYF.

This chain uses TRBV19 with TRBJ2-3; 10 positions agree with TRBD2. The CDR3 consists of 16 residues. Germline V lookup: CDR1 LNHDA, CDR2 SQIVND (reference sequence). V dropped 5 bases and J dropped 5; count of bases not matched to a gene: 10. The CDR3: CASSAFGAGGVDTQYF. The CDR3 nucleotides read TGTGCCAGTAGTGCCTTCGGAGCGGGAGGGGTAGATACGCAGTATTTT.

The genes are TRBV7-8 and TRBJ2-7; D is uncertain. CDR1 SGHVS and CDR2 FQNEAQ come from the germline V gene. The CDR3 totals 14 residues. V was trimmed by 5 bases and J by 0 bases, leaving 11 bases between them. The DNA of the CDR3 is TGTGCCAGCAGCCCCTCGGAGAGCTCCTACGAGCAGTACTTC. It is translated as CASSPSESSYEQYF.

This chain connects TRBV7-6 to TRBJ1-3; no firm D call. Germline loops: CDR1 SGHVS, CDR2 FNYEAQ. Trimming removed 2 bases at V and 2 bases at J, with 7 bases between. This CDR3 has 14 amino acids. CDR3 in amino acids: CASSLSGPGNTIYF. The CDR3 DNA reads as TGTGCCAGCAGCTTATCCGGGCCTGGAAACACCATATATTTT. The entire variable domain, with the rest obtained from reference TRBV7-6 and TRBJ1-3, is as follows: GAGVSQSPRYKVTKRGQDVALRCDPISGHVSLYWYRQALGQGPEFLTYFNYEAQQDKSGLPNDRFSAERPEGSISTLTIQRTEQRDSAMYRCASSLSGPGNTIYFGEGSWLTVV.

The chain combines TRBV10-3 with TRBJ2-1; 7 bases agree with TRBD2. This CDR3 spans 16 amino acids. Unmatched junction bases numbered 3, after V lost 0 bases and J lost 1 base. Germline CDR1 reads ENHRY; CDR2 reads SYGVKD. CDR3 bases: TGTGCCATCAGTGAGTCCGGACTAGGGTCCTACAATGAGCAGTTCTTC. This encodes CAISESGLGSYNEQFF.

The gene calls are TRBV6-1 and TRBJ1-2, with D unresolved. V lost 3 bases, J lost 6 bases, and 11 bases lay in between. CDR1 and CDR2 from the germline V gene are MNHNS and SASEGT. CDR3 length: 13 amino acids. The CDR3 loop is CASSDGLVDGYTF. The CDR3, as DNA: TGTGCCAGCAGTGACGGTTTAGTGGATGGCTACACCTTC.

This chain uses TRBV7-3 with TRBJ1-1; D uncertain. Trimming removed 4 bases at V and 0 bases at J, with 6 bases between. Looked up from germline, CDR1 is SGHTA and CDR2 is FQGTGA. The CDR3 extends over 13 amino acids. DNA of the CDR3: TGTGCCAGCAGCTCTCACATGAACACTGAAGCTTTCTTT. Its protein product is CASSSHMNTEAFF.

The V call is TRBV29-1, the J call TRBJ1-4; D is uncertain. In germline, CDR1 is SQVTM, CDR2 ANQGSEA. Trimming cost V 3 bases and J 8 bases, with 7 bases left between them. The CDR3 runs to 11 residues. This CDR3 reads CSVDAGEKLFF. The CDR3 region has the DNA TGCAGCGTTGACGCGGGCGAAAAACTGTTTTTT.

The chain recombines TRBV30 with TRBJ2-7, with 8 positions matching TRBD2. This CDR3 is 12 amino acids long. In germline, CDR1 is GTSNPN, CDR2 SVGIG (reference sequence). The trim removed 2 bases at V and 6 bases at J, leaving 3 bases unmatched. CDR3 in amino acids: CAWSTGLGEQYF. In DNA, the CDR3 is TGTGCCTGGAGTACGGGACTAGGCGAGCAGTACTTC.

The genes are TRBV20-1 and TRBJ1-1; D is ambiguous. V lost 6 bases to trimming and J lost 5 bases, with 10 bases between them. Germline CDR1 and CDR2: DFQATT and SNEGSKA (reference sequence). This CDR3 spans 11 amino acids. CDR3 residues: CSALPQTEAFF. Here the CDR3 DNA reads TGCAGTGCGCTGCCCCAAACTGAAGCTTTCTTT.

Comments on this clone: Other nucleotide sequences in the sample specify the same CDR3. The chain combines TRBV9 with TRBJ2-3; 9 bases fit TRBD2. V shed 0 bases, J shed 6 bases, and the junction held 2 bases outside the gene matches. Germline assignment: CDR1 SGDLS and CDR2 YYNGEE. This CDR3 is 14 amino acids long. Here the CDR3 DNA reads TGTGCCAGCAGCGTAGGGCTAGCGGGGGATACGCAGTATTTT. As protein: CASSVGLAGDTQYF.

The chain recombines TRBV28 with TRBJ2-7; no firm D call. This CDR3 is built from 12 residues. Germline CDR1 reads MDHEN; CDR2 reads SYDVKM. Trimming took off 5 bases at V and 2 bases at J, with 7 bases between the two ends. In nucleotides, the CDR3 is TGTGCCAGCAGTCTGGGAACCTACGAGCAGTACTTC. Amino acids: CASSLGTYEQYF.

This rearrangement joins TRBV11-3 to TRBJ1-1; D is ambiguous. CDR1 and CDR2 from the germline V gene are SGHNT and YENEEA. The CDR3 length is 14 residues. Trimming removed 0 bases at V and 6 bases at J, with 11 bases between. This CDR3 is CASSLDKGRAEAFF. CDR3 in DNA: TGTGCCAGCAGCTTAGATAAAGGGCGGGCTGAAGCTTTCTTT. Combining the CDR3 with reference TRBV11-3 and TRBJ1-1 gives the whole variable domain EAGVVQSPRYKIIEKKQPVAFWCNPISGHNTLYWYLQNLGQGPELLIRYENEEAVDDSQLPKDRFSAERLKGVDSTLKIQPAELGDSAVYLCASSLDKGRAEAFFGQGTRLTVV.

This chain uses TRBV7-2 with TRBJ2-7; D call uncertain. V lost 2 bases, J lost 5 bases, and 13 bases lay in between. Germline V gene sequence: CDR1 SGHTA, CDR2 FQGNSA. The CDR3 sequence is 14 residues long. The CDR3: CASSLFRGQDEQYF. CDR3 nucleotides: TGTGCCAGCAGCTTATTTCGTGGTCAAGACGAGCAGTACTTC.

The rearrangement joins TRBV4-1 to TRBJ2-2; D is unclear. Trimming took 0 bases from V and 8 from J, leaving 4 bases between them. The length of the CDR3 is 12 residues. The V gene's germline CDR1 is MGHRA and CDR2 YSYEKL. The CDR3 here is CASSQDRGELFF. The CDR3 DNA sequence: TGCGCCAGCAGCCAAGACAGGGGGGAGCTGTTTTTT.

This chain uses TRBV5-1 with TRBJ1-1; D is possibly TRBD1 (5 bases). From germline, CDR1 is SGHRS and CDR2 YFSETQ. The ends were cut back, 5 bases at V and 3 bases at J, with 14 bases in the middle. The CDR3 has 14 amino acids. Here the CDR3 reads CASRRRVGDTEAFF. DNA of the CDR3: TGCGCCAGCAGGCGTCGGGTGGGGGACACTGAAGCTTTCTTT.

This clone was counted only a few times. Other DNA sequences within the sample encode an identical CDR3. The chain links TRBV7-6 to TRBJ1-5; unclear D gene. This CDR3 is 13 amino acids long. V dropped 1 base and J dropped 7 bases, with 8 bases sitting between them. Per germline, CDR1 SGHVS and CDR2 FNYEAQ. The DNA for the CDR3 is TGTGCCAGCAGCTTAGGGCCCGGACAGCCCCAGCATTTT. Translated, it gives CASSLGPGQPQHF.

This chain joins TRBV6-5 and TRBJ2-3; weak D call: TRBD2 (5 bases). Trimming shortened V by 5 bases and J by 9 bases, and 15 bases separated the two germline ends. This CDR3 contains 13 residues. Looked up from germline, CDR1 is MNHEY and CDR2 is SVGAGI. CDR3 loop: CASSERRGLTQYF. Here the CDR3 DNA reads TGTGCCAGCAGTGAAAGGAGAGGGTTAACGCAGTATTTT.

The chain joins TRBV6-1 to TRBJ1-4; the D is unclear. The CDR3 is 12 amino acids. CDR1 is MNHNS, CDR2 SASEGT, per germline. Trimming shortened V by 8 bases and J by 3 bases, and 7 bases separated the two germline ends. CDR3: CASRAPNEKLFF. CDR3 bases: TGTGCCAGCCGAGCACCTAATGAAAAACTGTTTTTT.

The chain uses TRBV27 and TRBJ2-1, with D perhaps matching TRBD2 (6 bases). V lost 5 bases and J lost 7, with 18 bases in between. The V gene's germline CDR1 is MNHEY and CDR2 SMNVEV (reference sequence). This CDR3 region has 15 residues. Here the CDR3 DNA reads TGTGCCAGCAGTCCGGGACTCACCCTGTCGAATGAGCAGTTCTTC. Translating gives CASSPGLTLSNEQFF.

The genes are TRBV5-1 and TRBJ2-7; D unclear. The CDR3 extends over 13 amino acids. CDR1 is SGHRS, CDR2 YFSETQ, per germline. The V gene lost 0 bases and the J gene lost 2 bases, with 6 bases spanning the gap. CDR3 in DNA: TGCGCCAGCAGCTTGGAGCCTCCCTACGAGCAGTACTTC. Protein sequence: CASSLEPPYEQYF. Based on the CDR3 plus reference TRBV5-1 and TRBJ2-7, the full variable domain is KAGVTQTPRYLIKTRGQQVTLSCSPISGHRSVSWYQQTPGQGLQFLFEYFSETQRNKGNFPGRFSGRQFSNSRSEMNVSTLELGDSALYLCASSLEPPYEQYFGPGTRLTVT.

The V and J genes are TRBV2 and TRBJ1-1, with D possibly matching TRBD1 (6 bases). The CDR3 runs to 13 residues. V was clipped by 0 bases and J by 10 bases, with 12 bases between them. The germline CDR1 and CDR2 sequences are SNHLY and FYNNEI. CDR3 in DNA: TGTGCCAGCAGTGAAGCGCTCCAGGGGAGAGCTTTCTTT. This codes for CASSEALQGRAFF.

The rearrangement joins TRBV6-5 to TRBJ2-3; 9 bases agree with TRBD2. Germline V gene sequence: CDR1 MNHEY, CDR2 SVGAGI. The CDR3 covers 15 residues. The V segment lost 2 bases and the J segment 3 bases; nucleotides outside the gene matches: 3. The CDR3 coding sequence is TGTGCCAGCAGTTACGGCGGGGGGGAGACAGATACGCAGTATTTT. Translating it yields CASSYGGGETDTQYF.

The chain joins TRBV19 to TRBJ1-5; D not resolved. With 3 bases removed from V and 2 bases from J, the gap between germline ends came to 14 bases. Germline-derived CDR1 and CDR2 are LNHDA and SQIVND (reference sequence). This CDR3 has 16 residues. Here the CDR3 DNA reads TGTGCCAGTAGTATCCGGACCAGCCCGGGCAATCAGCCCCAGCATTTT. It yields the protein CASSIRTSPGNQPQHF.

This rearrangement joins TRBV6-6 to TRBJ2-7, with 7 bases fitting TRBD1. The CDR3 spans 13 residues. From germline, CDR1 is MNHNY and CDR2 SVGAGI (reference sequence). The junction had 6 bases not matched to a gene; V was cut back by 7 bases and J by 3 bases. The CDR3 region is CASKYGTDYEQYF. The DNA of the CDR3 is TGTGCCAGCAAGTACGGGACAGACTACGAGCAGTACTTC.

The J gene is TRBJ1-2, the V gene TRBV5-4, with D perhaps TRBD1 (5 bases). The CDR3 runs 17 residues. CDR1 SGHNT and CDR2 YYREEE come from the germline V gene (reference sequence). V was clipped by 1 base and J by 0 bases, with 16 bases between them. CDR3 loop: CASSLWGRASPNYGYTF. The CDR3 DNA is TGTGCCAGCAGCTTGTGGGGCAGGGCGAGCCCTAACTATGGCTACACCTTC. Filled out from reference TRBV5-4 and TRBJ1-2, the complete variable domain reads ETGVTQSPTHLIKTRGQQVTLRCSSQSGHNTVSWYQQALGQGPQFIFQYYREEENGRGNFPPRFSGLQFPNYSSELNVNALELDDSALYLCASSLWGRASPNYGYTFGSGTRLTVV.

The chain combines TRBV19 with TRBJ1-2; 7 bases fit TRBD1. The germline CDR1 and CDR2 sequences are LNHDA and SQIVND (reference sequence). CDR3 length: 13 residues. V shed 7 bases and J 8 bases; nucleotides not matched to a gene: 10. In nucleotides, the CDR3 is TGTGCCAGTAAGATGCCGGGACAGCAGGGCTACACCTTC. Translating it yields CASKMPGQQGYTF.